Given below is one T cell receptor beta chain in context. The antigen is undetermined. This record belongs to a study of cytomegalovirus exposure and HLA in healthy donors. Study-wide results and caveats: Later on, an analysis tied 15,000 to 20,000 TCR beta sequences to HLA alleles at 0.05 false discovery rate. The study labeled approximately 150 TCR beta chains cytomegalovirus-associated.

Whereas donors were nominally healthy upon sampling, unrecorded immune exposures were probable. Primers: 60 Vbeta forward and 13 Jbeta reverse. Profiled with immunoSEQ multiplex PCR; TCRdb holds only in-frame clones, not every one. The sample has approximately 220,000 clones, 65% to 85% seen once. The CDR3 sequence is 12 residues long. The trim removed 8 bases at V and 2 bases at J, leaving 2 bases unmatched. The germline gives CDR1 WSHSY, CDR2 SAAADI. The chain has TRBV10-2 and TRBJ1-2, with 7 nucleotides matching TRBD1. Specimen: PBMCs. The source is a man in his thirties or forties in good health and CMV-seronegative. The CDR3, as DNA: TGCGCCAGCGGGGACAGAAACTATGGCTACACCTTC. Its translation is CASGDRNYGYTF.